Each of the 22 T cell receptor beta chains below was sequenced from the same sample in a study of monozygotic twins with inflammatory bowel disease. TCRdb re-called the 5' RACE reads and shows each CDR3 protein once, DNA omitted. Its clone listing holds about 380,000 distinct CDR3 sequences. The sequenced sample consisted of blood. The receptors were gathered from a human donor with ulcerative colitis or Crohn's disease, or a healthy co-twin of an affected twin (not recorded which).

The chain couples TRBV4-2 to TRBJ2-3. CDR3 size: 17 residues. Germline V CDR1 and CDR2: LGHNA, YNFKEQ. Here the CDR3 reads CASSQLGFQTQSDTQYF.

This rearrangement joins TRBV29-1 to TRBJ2-7. CDR3 length: 12 amino acids. Germline CDR1 and CDR2: SQVTM and ANQGSEA. This chain's CDR3 is CSVRAGAYEQYF.

This chain joins TRBV6-2 or TRBV6-3 and TRBJ2-2. The CDR3 has 15 residues. Per germline, CDR1 MNHEY and CDR2 SVGEGT. CDR3 sequence reads: CASSYSTSLSGELFF.

This sequence joins TRBV5-1 and TRBJ2-7; the TCRdb call, TRBD1, lacks DNA for checking. CDR3 size: 14 residues. CDR1 and CDR2 from the germline V gene are SGHRS and YFSETQ. CDR3: CASSLASRGYEQYF.

V gene TRBV9 combines with J gene TRBJ2-2; the D call of TRBD1 rests on TCRdb alone, since no DNA is present to check it. Looked up from germline, CDR1 is SGDLS and CDR2 is YYNGEE. This CDR3 contains 16 residues. CDR3 amino acids: CASSVMGQGRLGELFF.

The chain links TRBV6-6 to TRBJ2-7; TCRdb reports TRBD1, a call that lacks DNA to check it against. Germline V lookup: CDR1 MNHNY, CDR2 SVGAGI (reference sequence). The CDR3 loop spans 13 amino acids. This CDR3 is CASRRTGAYEQYF.

This chain joins TRBV6-2 or TRBV6-3 and TRBJ2-7; with no DNA, the TCRdb D assignment of TRBD1 cannot be verified. The CDR3 has 15 residues. The germline CDR1 and CDR2 sequences are MNHEY and SVGEGT. The CDR3 loop reads CASSYPGTGDYEQYF.

The CDR3: CASSLDRFPSGNTIYF. The chain combines TRBV7-8 with TRBJ1-3; lacking DNA, the TRBD1 call made by TCRdb goes unchecked. From germline, CDR1 is SGHVS and CDR2 FQNEAQ. The CDR3 is 16 residues long.

This CDR3 is CSARGTDTNSNQPQHF. The chain links TRBV20-1 to TRBJ1-5; the TRBD1 assignment by TCRdb is unverifiable without DNA. The CDR3 loop spans 16 amino acids. CDR1 is DFQATT and CDR2 is SNEGSKA in the germline V gene (reference sequence).

V is TRBV7-8 and J is TRBJ2-2; TCRdb's D gene call, TRBD1, goes unchecked for lack of DNA. Germline CDR1 is SGHVS and CDR2 is FQNEAQ. This CDR3 has 18 amino acids. CDR3 in amino acids: CASKLEIQGDGQPGELFF.

This rearrangement joins TRBV12-3 or TRBV12-4 to TRBJ1-3. This CDR3 contains 13 residues. The CDR3 sequence is CASSFLSINTIYF.

This sequence joins TRBV7-9 and TRBJ1-3; TCRdb's D gene call, TRBD1, goes unchecked for lack of DNA. The CDR3 sequence is 15 residues long. The V gene's germline CDR1 is SEHNR and CDR2 FQNEAQ (reference sequence). The CDR3: CASSSSGAQGNTIYF.

V usage is TRBV5-1 and J usage is TRBJ2-4. This CDR3 contains 15 residues. From germline, CDR1 is SGHRS and CDR2 YFSETQ. The CDR3 reads CASSFGEVAKNIQYF.

This chain joins TRBV28 and TRBJ1-1. The CDR3 length is 12 residues. Germline lookup yields CDR1 MDHEN and CDR2 SYDVKM. The CDR3 loop reads CASNKGVTEAFF.

The chain combines TRBV7-8 with TRBJ1-1. CDR1 and CDR2 (germline): SGHVS, FQNEAQ. The CDR3 covers 15 residues. CDR3 in amino acids: CASSFRVRKNTEAFF.

The rearrangement uses TRBV30 and TRBJ2-3; TCRdb returns TRBD2, unconfirmable since there is no DNA. Germline CDR1 GTSNPN, CDR2 SVGIG (reference sequence). CDR3 length equals 13 residues. The CDR3 spells CAWSVGGADTQYF.

The chain employs TRBV10-3 and TRBJ2-2. The CDR3 contains 13 residues. CDR1 and CDR2 from the germline V gene are ENHRY and SYGVKD. This CDR3 is CAISESDTGELFF.

The chain couples TRBV27 to TRBJ2-4. The CDR3 runs to 13 residues. Germline V gene data show CDR1 as MNHEY and CDR2 as SMNVEV (reference sequence). Here the CDR3 reads CASSLTVKNIQYF.

This rearrangement joins TRBV9 to TRBJ2-6; TCRdb indicates TRBD2, and absent DNA this call remains unverified. CDR1 and CDR2 from the germline V gene are SGDLS and YYNGEE. This CDR3 is 17 amino acids long. CDR3 sequence reads: CASSGSSGNSGANVLTF.

The chain recombines TRBV4-1 with TRBJ2-1; TCRdb outputs TRBD1, but without DNA this stays unchecked. The CDR3 spans 15 residues. Looked up from germline, CDR1 is MGHRA and CDR2 is YSYEKL. CDR3 in amino acids: CASSQGGGGYNEQFF.

The chain has TRBV12-3 or TRBV12-4 and TRBJ1-5. This CDR3 is built from 15 residues. This CDR3 is CASSLPRNSNQPQHF.

The chain has TRBV21-1 and TRBJ1-5; the D call of TRBD1 rests on TCRdb alone, since no DNA is present to check it. TRBV21-1 is tagged as a pseudogene. The CDR3 totals 18 residues. This CDR3 reads CASSKVQDGRGFWQPQHF.